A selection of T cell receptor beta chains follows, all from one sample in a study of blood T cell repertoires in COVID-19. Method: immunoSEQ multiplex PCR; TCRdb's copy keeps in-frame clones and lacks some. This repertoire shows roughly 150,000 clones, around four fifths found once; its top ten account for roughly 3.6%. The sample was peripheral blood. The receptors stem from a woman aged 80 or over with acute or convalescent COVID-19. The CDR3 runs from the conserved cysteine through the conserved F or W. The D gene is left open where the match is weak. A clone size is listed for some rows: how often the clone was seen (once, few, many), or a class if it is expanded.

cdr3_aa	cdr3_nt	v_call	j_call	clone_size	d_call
CASSSDGNQPQHF	TGTGCCAGCAGCAGCGACGGCAATCAGCCCCAGCATTTT	TRBV7-2	TRBJ1-5	-	-
CASSEMGQGAWFF	TGTGCCAGCAGTGAAATGGGACAGGGGGCTTGGTTCTTC	TRBV2	TRBJ2-1	-	TRBD1
CASSKDRGNTEAFF	TGCGCCAGCAGCAAGGACAGGGGGAACACTGAAGCTTTCTTT	TRBV5-1	TRBJ1-1	-	TRBD1
CATSRGQGIYEQYF	TGTGCCACCAGCAGAGGACAGGGCATCTACGAGCAGTACTTC	TRBV15	TRBJ2-7	-	TRBD1
CASRPVGQGREQYF	TGTGCCAGTAGACCCGTGGGACAGGGTCGAGAGCAGTACTTC	TRBV19	TRBJ2-7	-	TRBD1
CASSVRAGGELFF	TGTGCCAGCAGCGTACGGGCGGGCGGGGAGCTGTTTTTT	TRBV9	TRBJ2-2	-	-
CAISDSGTGSYEQYF	TGTGCCATCAGTGACAGTGGGACAGGGTCCTACGAGCAGTACTTC	TRBV10-3	TRBJ2-7	-	TRBD1
CASSLDTGQIQETQYF	TGTGCCAGCAGCTTAGATACAGGACAGATCCAAGAGACCCAGTACTTC	TRBV11-2	TRBJ2-5	-	-
CATTPTSVWETQYF	TGTGCCACCACCCCGACTAGCGTGTGGGAGACCCAGTACTTC	TRBV2	TRBJ2-5	-	TRBD2
CASSLATGASYEQYF	TGTGCCAGCAGCTTAGCGACAGGAGCGTCCTACGAGCAGTACTTC	TRBV7-7	TRBJ2-7	-	-
CASSLRGGFDTEAFF	TGTGCCAGCAGCTTAAGAGGGGGCTTCGACACTGAAGCTTTCTTT	TRBV7-3	TRBJ1-1	-	TRBD1
CASSPGQGSNTGELFF	TGTGCCAGCAGCCCGGGACAGGGTAGTAACACCGGGGAGCTGTTTTTT	TRBV7-3	TRBJ2-2	-	TRBD1
CASSLMAGLEQQYF	TGTGCCAGCAGCTTAATGGCAGGGTTAGAGCAGCAGTACTTC	TRBV7-9	TRBJ2-7	-	-
CASSPAGTGGAYEQYF	TGTGCCAGCTCACCGGCCGGGACAGGGGGAGCCTACGAGCAGTACTTC	TRBV18	TRBJ2-7	-	TRBD1
CASSLEGVGYTF	TGCGCCAGCAGCTTGGAGGGGGTTGGCTACACCTTC	TRBV5-1	TRBJ1-2	-	-
CASSPLGQASATNEKLFF	TGCGCCAGCAGCCCGCTTGGACAGGCTAGTGCAACTAATGAAAAACTGTTTTTT	TRBV5-1	TRBJ1-4	few	TRBD1
CASSLLGQGTQETQYF	TGTGCCAGCAGTTTATTGGGACAGGGAACCCAAGAGACCCAGTACTTC	TRBV27	TRBJ2-5	-	TRBD1
CASSPHYEQYF	TGTGCCAGCAGCCCCCACTACGAGCAGTACTTC	TRBV7-8	TRBJ2-7	-	-
CASSTHSGTVNTEAFF	TGCGCCAGCAGCACCCATTCCGGGACAGTCAACACTGAAGCTTTCTTT	TRBV5-1	TRBJ1-1	-	TRBD1
CAISPGQDEAFF	TGTGCCATCAGTCCCGGACAGGACGAAGCTTTCTTT	TRBV10-3	TRBJ1-1	once	TRBD1
CAGRRQSYMNTEAFF	TGTGCCGGCCGGCGGCAGAGTTACATGAACACTGAAGCTTTCTTT	TRBV7-2	TRBJ1-1	-	-
CASSDRRTEAFF	TGCGCCAGCAGTGATAGGCGGACTGAAGCTTTCTTT	TRBV10-2	TRBJ1-1	once	-
CASSLETAPQPQHF	TGTGCCAGCAGCTTAGAGACAGCCCCTCAGCCCCAGCATTTT	TRBV7-8	TRBJ1-5	-	-
CASSPSWGGTEAFF	TGTGCCAGCAGCCCCTCATGGGGCGGCACTGAAGCTTTCTTT	TRBV7-3	TRBJ1-1	few	-
CAWSPGTGKMNTEAFF	TGTGCCTGGAGTCCTGGGACAGGAAAAATGAACACTGAAGCTTTCTTT	TRBV30	TRBJ1-1	few	TRBD1
CASRKQPSGANVLTF	TGTGCCAGCAGAAAACAGCCTTCTGGGGCCAACGTCCTGACTTTC	TRBV2	TRBJ2-6	-	-